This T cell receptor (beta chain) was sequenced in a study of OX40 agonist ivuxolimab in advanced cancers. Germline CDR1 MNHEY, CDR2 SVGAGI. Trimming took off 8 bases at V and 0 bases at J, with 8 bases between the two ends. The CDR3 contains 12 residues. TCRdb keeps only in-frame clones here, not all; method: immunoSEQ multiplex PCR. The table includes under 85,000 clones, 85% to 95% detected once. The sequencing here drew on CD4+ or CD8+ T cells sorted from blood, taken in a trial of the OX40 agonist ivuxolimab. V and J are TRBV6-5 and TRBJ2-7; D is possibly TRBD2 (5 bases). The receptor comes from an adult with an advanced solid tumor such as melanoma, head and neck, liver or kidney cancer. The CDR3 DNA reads TGTGCCAGCGGACTTACCTCCTACGAGCAGTACTTC. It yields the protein CASGLTSYEQYF.